The source of this T cell receptor beta chain is a study of cytomegalovirus exposure and HLA in healthy donors. The overall study: The same platform was used for the 130 or so validation repertoires and the roughly 720 first-cohort repertoires, a later analysis reported. Study observations and caveats: Among TCR beta chains, those listed as cytomegalovirus-associated numbered around 160.

The protocol was immunoSEQ multiplex PCR, while the TCRdb copy is restricted to in-frame clones and leaves out a portion. The sample has about 130,000 clones, about nine tenths seen once; the top ten hold roughly 2%. Of note for this clone: Its matching antigen is unknown.

CDR1 is SGHKS, CDR2 YYEKEE, per germline (reference sequence). The CDR3 consists of 12 residues. V was shortened by 2 bases and J by 6 bases, with 6 bases between the two germline ends. Sequenced sample: PBMCs. The rearrangement uses TRBV5-5 and TRBJ2-1; D may be TRBD1 (5 bases). This clonotype was sampled from a woman between 18 and 30 years old in good health and CMV-seronegative. DNA of the CDR3: TGTGCCAGCAGCTTAGACAGCAATGAGCAGTTCTTC. It codes for CASSLDSNEQFF.